This T cell receptor (beta chain) was identified during a study of T cell responses to AZD1222 COVID-19 vaccine. The table came from immunoSEQ multiplex PCR; TCRdb's copy has only in-frame clones and leaves some out. The repertoire consists of about 190,000 clones, with more than 90% occurring once and the leading ten covering about 3.6%. Per the germline V gene, CDR1 is LNHDA and CDR2 is SQIVND (reference sequence). The V end lost 6 bases, the J end lost 7 bases, and 12 bases lay between the germline ends. CDR3 size: 12 residues. The sequence was obtained from an adult who received the MenACWY meningococcal vaccine as a control. The rearrangement joins TRBV19 to TRBJ1-2; D might be TRBD1 (6 bases). Source: peripheral blood, taken 28 days after the second dose of the MenACWY control vaccine. CDR3: CASRAQGTGYTF. The DNA for the CDR3 is TGTGCCAGTAGGGCTCAGGGGACTGGCTACACCTTC.